This T cell receptor (beta chain) was captured in a study of T cells and copy number aberrations in small-cell lung cancer. The J segment lost 0 bases and the V segment lost 5 bases, leaving 1 base of the junction unmatched. The CDR3 spans 15 residues. The germline V gene has CDR1 LNHNV and CDR2 YYDKDF (reference sequence). Produced via immunoSEQ multiplex PCR; TCRdb's table is partial and in-frame only. The table shows thousands of clones, with roughly four fifths occurring only once. By share of the sample, this clone is large. The sample consisted of normal tissue next to the tumor. This clonotype was sampled from a man aged 60 to 69 with small cell lung cancer. The chain combines TRBV15 with TRBJ1-3, with TRBD1 identical over 10 bases. The CDR3: CATSWTGGSGNTIYF. The CDR3 DNA follows: TGTGCCACCAGCTGGACAGGGGGCTCTGGAAACACCATATATTTT.